Listed below are T cell receptor beta chains from one sample, sequenced in a study of T cell responses to AZD1222 COVID-19 vaccine. Here immunoSEQ multiplex PCR was the method, and the copy in TCRdb shows in-frame clones only, minus some. Of some 120,000 clones in the sample, 90% to 95% were seen once. The sample here was peripheral blood, taken on day 0 of AZD1222 vaccination. The receptors here all came from an adult in good health. The CDR3 runs from the conserved cysteine through the conserved F or W. Each record gives: V gene, J gene, D gene, clone size, CDR3 DNA, CDR3 protein. A D gene is named only where the DNA matches it firmly. Size is omitted from some rows. Given values are once, few, many or a class for expanded clones.

v_call: TRBV19
j_call: TRBJ1-1
d_call: .
clone_size: .
cdr3_nt: TGTGCCAGTAGTTCGCAAGACAGGTCTGAAGCTTTCTTT
cdr3_aa: CASSSQDRSEAFF

v_call: TRBV6-5
j_call: TRBJ2-2
d_call: TRBD1
clone_size: .
cdr3_nt: TGTGCCAGCAGAATTGGACAGGGGTTCACCGGGGAGCTGTTTTTT
cdr3_aa: CASRIGQGFTGELFF

v_call: TRBV6-5
j_call: TRBJ1-2
d_call: .
clone_size: .
cdr3_nt: TGTGCCAGCAGTACCCGACGTCCTGGCTACACCTTC
cdr3_aa: CASSTRRPGYTF

v_call: TRBV11-2
j_call: TRBJ1-1
d_call: TRBD1
clone_size: .
cdr3_nt: TGTGCCAGCAGCTCCCGGGACAGGGGGCGAAGCACTGAAGCTTTCTTT
cdr3_aa: CASSSRDRGRSTEAFF

v_call: TRBV29-1
j_call: TRBJ1-2
d_call: .
clone_size: .
cdr3_nt: TGCAGCGTTGAAGATCTTGGGAGGGATCGTGGCGGCTACACCTTC
cdr3_aa: CSVEDLGRDRGGYTF

v_call: TRBV29-1
j_call: TRBJ1-1
d_call: .
clone_size: .
cdr3_nt: TGCAGCGTTGACAGGGAGAATGGCGTTGAAGCTTTCTTT
cdr3_aa: CSVDRENGVEAFF

v_call: TRBV11-1
j_call: TRBJ2-2
d_call: .
clone_size: .
cdr3_nt: TGTGCCAGCAGCTTAAATACCGCGAACACCGGGGAGCTGTTTTTT
cdr3_aa: CASSLNTANTGELFF

v_call: TRBV7-9
j_call: TRBJ1-5
d_call: .
clone_size: .
cdr3_nt: TGTGCCAGCAACCGGGACAGCAATCAGCCCCAGCATTTT
cdr3_aa: CASNRDSNQPQHF

v_call: TRBV4-3
j_call: TRBJ2-1
d_call: .
clone_size: .
cdr3_nt: TGCGCCAGCAGTATAACGGGTGGGCGGGGCAATGAGCAGTTCTTC
cdr3_aa: CASSITGGRGNEQFF

v_call: TRBV11-3
j_call: TRBJ1-1
d_call: .
clone_size: few
cdr3_nt: TGTGCCAGCAGCTTAGGCCAGGGCACTGAAGCTTTCTTT
cdr3_aa: CASSLGQGTEAFF

v_call: TRBV10-3
j_call: TRBJ2-7
d_call: .
clone_size: .
cdr3_nt: TGTGCCATCAGTGAGTCGAAGGAGTCTTCCGGGGGGCAGTACTTC
cdr3_aa: CAISESKESSGGQYF

v_call: TRBV4-1
j_call: TRBJ1-6
d_call: .
clone_size: .
cdr3_nt: TGCGCCAGCAGTCTTCTAGGGGGGAGCTCCTATAATTCACCCCTCCACTTT
cdr3_aa: CASSLLGGSSYNSPLHF

v_call: TRBV4-2
j_call: TRBJ2-1
d_call: TRBD1
clone_size: .
cdr3_nt: TGTGCCAGCAGCATACAGGGGGCCCCCGGTTCTCACAATGAGCAGTTCTTC
cdr3_aa: CASSIQGAPGSHNEQFF

v_call: TRBV7-6
j_call: TRBJ2-7
d_call: TRBD2
clone_size: .
cdr3_nt: TGTGCCAGCAAGGAAGGGTCTAGCGGTACATGGGAGCAGTACTTC
cdr3_aa: CASKEGSSGTWEQYF

v_call: TRBV9
j_call: TRBJ1-3
d_call: .
clone_size: .
cdr3_nt: TGTGCCAGCAGCTACGGAGGGACTGGAAACACCATATATTTT
cdr3_aa: CASSYGGTGNTIYF

v_call: TRBV4-2
j_call: TRBJ2-5
d_call: .
clone_size: .
cdr3_nt: TGTGCCAGCAGCCAAGATAAGTGGTCGGAAGGAGGGGAAGAGACCCAGTACTTC
cdr3_aa: CASSQDKWSEGGEETQYF

v_call: TRBV5-1
j_call: TRBJ1-1
d_call: TRBD1
clone_size: .
cdr3_nt: TGCGCCAGCAGCTTGTCGGGACAGGCGAACACTGAAGCTTTCTTT
cdr3_aa: CASSLSGQANTEAFF

v_call: TRBV6-5
j_call: TRBJ1-5
d_call: .
clone_size: .
cdr3_nt: TGTGCCACCACCAGCTACAGGGAACGTAATCAGCCCCAGCATTTT
cdr3_aa: CATTSYRERNQPQHF

v_call: TRBV11-2
j_call: TRBJ1-6
d_call: .
clone_size: .
cdr3_nt: TGTGCCAGCAGCTTAGATCTGGGGGGCGGATCACCCCTCCACTTT
cdr3_aa: CASSLDLGGGSPLHF

v_call: TRBV11-1
j_call: TRBJ2-7
d_call: .
clone_size: once
cdr3_nt: TGTGCCAGCACCCGGGATGCTACGAGGGAGTACGAGCAGTACTTC
cdr3_aa: CASTRDATREYEQYF

v_call: TRBV28
j_call: TRBJ1-2
d_call: TRBD1
clone_size: .
cdr3_nt: TGTGCCAGCAGACCCGGACAGGTCAACTATGGCTACACCTTC
cdr3_aa: CASRPGQVNYGYTF

v_call: TRBV4-3
j_call: TRBJ1-6
d_call: .
clone_size: .
cdr3_nt: TGCGCCAGCAGCCAAGATGACAGCGTCAATTCACCCCTCCACTTT
cdr3_aa: CASSQDDSVNSPLHF

v_call: TRBV3-1/TRBV3-2
j_call: TRBJ1-1
d_call: .
clone_size: .
cdr3_nt: TGTGCCAGCAGTCCCGGGTCTGAAGCTTTCTTT
cdr3_aa: CASSPGSEAFF

v_call: TRBV6-5
j_call: TRBJ2-4
d_call: .
clone_size: .
cdr3_nt: TGTGCCAGCAAGGGTGGGGACCAAAACATTCAGTACTTC
cdr3_aa: CASKGGDQNIQYF

v_call: TRBV27
j_call: TRBJ2-2
d_call: .
clone_size: .
cdr3_nt: TGTGCCAGCAGTAGGGGGAGCGGGGAGCTGTTTTTT
cdr3_aa: CASSRGSGELFF

v_call: TRBV9
j_call: TRBJ2-3
d_call: TRBD2
clone_size: .
cdr3_nt: TGTGCCAGCAGCGCCGGACTAGCGAGCACAGATACGCAGTATTTT
cdr3_aa: CASSAGLASTDTQYF

v_call: TRBV2
j_call: TRBJ1-5
d_call: .
clone_size: .
cdr3_nt: TGTGCCAGCCGGCGTGGGCCCGATAGCAATCAGCCCCAGCATTTT
cdr3_aa: CASRRGPDSNQPQHF

v_call: TRBV4-1
j_call: TRBJ2-1
d_call: .
clone_size: .
cdr3_nt: TGCGCCAGCAGCCAAAGGAGTGGCTCCTACAATGAGCAGTTCTTC
cdr3_aa: CASSQRSGSYNEQFF

v_call: TRBV28
j_call: TRBJ1-2
d_call: TRBD1
clone_size: .
cdr3_nt: TGTGCCAGCACCTCCCCAGGGGGCGTTAATGGCTACACCTTC
cdr3_aa: CASTSPGGVNGYTF

v_call: TRBV5-1
j_call: TRBJ2-7
d_call: TRBD2
clone_size: .
cdr3_nt: TGCGCCAGCAGCCGAGGGGAGGGGGAGCAGTACTTC
cdr3_aa: CASSRGEGEQYF

v_call: TRBV24-1
j_call: TRBJ1-5
d_call: .
clone_size: .
cdr3_nt: TGTGCCACCAGTGACTCCGGGCAGCGGCAGCCCCAGCATTTT
cdr3_aa: CATSDSGQRQPQHF

v_call: TRBV19
j_call: TRBJ1-3
d_call: TRBD1
clone_size: .
cdr3_nt: TGTGCCAGTAGTAGACAGGGATCGAGGAACACCATATATTTT
cdr3_aa: CASSRQGSRNTIYF

v_call: TRBV7-9
j_call: TRBJ1-5
d_call: .
clone_size: .
cdr3_nt: TGTGCCAGCAGCTTCCCGAATCAGCCCCAGCATTTT
cdr3_aa: CASSFPNQPQHF

v_call: TRBV6-6
j_call: TRBJ1-5
d_call: .
clone_size: .
cdr3_nt: TGTGCCAGCAGTTACAAGAGGAGATATAGCAATCAGCCCCAGCATTTT
cdr3_aa: CASSYKRRYSNQPQHF

v_call: TRBV9
j_call: TRBJ2-6
d_call: .
clone_size: .
cdr3_nt: TGTGCCAGCAGCGTGGGGGCGGGTGGGGCCAACGTCCTGACTTTC
cdr3_aa: CASSVGAGGANVLTF

v_call: TRBV6-1
j_call: TRBJ2-5
d_call: TRBD2
clone_size: .
cdr3_nt: TGTGCCAGCAGTGAAGCACCCATAGGGGGACTAGCGGTCCAAGAGACCCAGTACTTC
cdr3_aa: CASSEAPIGGLAVQETQYF

v_call: TRBV29-1
j_call: TRBJ2-7
d_call: TRBD1
clone_size: .
cdr3_nt: TGCAGCGTTGCCCAACCGGGACAGGGGGCTCAGTACTTC
cdr3_aa: CSVAQPGQGAQYF

v_call: TRBV20-1
j_call: TRBJ2-5
d_call: .
clone_size: .
cdr3_nt: TGCAGTGCTAGAGATCGAGAGACCCAGTACTTC
cdr3_aa: CSARDRETQYF

v_call: TRBV6-2/TRBV6-3
j_call: TRBJ1-5
d_call: TRBD1
clone_size: once
cdr3_nt: TGTGCCAGCAGTTCCGACAGGGTACATCAGCCCCAGCATTTT
cdr3_aa: CASSSDRVHQPQHF

v_call: TRBV6-5
j_call: TRBJ1-5
d_call: .
clone_size: .
cdr3_nt: TGTGCCAGCACCCAGGAGGGTTATCAGCCCCAGCATTTT
cdr3_aa: CASTQEGYQPQHF

v_call: TRBV29-1
j_call: TRBJ1-2
d_call: .
clone_size: .
cdr3_nt: TGCAGCACAACATGGGGGGTTAGTGGCTACACCTTC
cdr3_aa: CSTTWGVSGYTF

v_call: TRBV5-1
j_call: TRBJ2-2
d_call: TRBD1
clone_size: .
cdr3_nt: TGCGCCAGCAGCAGGGACAGGGCGGACACCGGGGAGCTGTTTTTT
cdr3_aa: CASSRDRADTGELFF

v_call: TRBV28
j_call: TRBJ1-2
d_call: TRBD1
clone_size: .
cdr3_nt: TGTGCCAGCAGTTTCTCAGGGGGTCTCCAAGGCTACACCTTC
cdr3_aa: CASSFSGGLQGYTF

v_call: TRBV5-1
j_call: TRBJ1-1
d_call: TRBD1
clone_size: .
cdr3_nt: TGCGCCAGCAGCGGCGGACAGGGATGGCGCACTGAAGCTTTCTTT
cdr3_aa: CASSGGQGWRTEAFF

v_call: TRBV9
j_call: TRBJ2-1
d_call: TRBD2
clone_size: .
cdr3_nt: TGTGCCAGCAGCGCCGGGACTAGCGGGAGGGCCGACGATGAGCAGTTCTTC
cdr3_aa: CASSAGTSGRADDEQFF

v_call: TRBV6-2/TRBV6-3
j_call: TRBJ2-3
d_call: .
clone_size: .
cdr3_nt: TGTGCCAGCAGTTATGCCAGGGCGGGGACAGATACGCAGTATTTT
cdr3_aa: CASSYARAGTDTQYF

v_call: TRBV29-1
j_call: TRBJ1-1
d_call: .
clone_size: .
cdr3_nt: TGCAGCGTTGAGGGACGGTACACTGAAGCTTTCTTT
cdr3_aa: CSVEGRYTEAFF

v_call: TRBV10-3
j_call: TRBJ2-1
d_call: TRBD1
clone_size: .
cdr3_nt: TGTGCCATCAGTGAGTTGCAGGGGGATGAGCAGTTCTTC
cdr3_aa: CAISELQGDEQFF

v_call: TRBV4-2
j_call: TRBJ1-3
d_call: .
clone_size: .
cdr3_nt: TGTGCCAGCAGCCAAGAATTAAGGTCTGGAAACACCATATATTTT
cdr3_aa: CASSQELRSGNTIYF

v_call: TRBV28
j_call: TRBJ1-1
d_call: .
clone_size: .
cdr3_nt: TGTGCCAGCAGCTTGGGTCTATACAGGTTGAACACTGAAGCTTTCTTT
cdr3_aa: CASSLGLYRLNTEAFF

v_call: TRBV27
j_call: TRBJ1-1
d_call: TRBD1
clone_size: .
cdr3_nt: TGTGCCAGCAGTCCCACAGGGGGTTTAGCTTTCTTT
cdr3_aa: CASSPTGGLAFF

v_call: TRBV15
j_call: TRBJ1-5
d_call: .
clone_size: .
cdr3_nt: TGTGCCACCAGCAGAGCGGGGGGGATCAATCAGCCCCAGCATTTT
cdr3_aa: CATSRAGGINQPQHF

v_call: TRBV5-1
j_call: TRBJ2-7
d_call: .
clone_size: .
cdr3_nt: TGCGCCAGCAGCCCGGCGGGGCTAGCATCCTACGAGCAGTACTTC
cdr3_aa: CASSPAGLASYEQYF

v_call: TRBV9
j_call: TRBJ2-2
d_call: .
clone_size: .
cdr3_nt: TGTGCCAGCAGCGTAGGTACCGGGGAGCTGTTTTTT
cdr3_aa: CASSVGTGELFF

v_call: TRBV4-2
j_call: TRBJ2-2
d_call: .
clone_size: .
cdr3_nt: TGTGCCAGCAGCCAAGTTCTTAACACCGGGGAGCTGTTTTTT
cdr3_aa: CASSQVLNTGELFF

v_call: TRBV6-2/TRBV6-3
j_call: TRBJ2-1
d_call: TRBD2
clone_size: .
cdr3_nt: TGTGCCAGCAGTTACCCGAGCGGTTCCGGGACTAGTAGGAGCGAGCAGTTCTTC
cdr3_aa: CASSYPSGSGTSRSEQFF

v_call: TRBV19
j_call: TRBJ1-4
d_call: .
clone_size: .
cdr3_nt: TGTGCCAGTAGTATTCGGTGGATCCGTAAGATTCCTAATGAAAAACTGTTTTTT
cdr3_aa: CASSIRWIRKIPNEKLFF